This TCR beta chain was sequenced in a study of T cell repertoires in cytomegalovirus infection. About the study: CMV infection together with matching HLA type was indicated by public TCR beta signatures. Study results and caveats: What dominated the ex vivo response were HLA-C-restricted CMV-specific TCR beta clonotypes. The study identified carriers of CMV plus the relevant HLA from cumulative public TCR beta family frequency.

From the reads, TCRdb called clonotypes with MiXCR, one entry per CDR3 protein. The sample shows 480,000 or so distinct CDR3 sequences, about 11% of them seen only once. CDR1 and CDR2 (germline): DFQATT, SNEGSKA (reference sequence). The length of the CDR3 is 10 residues. V was cut by 8 bases and J by 13 bases, with 15 bases left in between. As for this clonotype: Antigen: not known.

The gene calls are TRBV20-1 and TRBJ2-1; D is perhaps TRBD2 (6 bases). The TCR comes from a human donor in good health (CMV status not recorded). Some clones in this sample may be carry-over from other donors' samples. What was sequenced was PBMCs. This chain's CDR3 is CSPEGGTQFF. CDR3 DNA: TGCAGTCCCGAGGGTGGGACTCAGTTCTTC.